The rows below give T cell receptor beta chains drawn from one sample of a study of siplizumab effects on memory and regulatory T cells. Produced via immunoSEQ multiplex PCR; TCRdb's table is partial and in-frame only. The profile shows about 94,000 clones, approximately 93% of them singletons. Sequenced material: non-Treg CD4+ T cells sorted from blood. The receptors derive from a human donor in good health. The CDR3 runs from the conserved cysteine through the conserved F or W. Each record gives: D gene, V gene, clone size, J gene, CDR3 protein, CDR3 DNA. The D gene is left open where the match is weak. Where a row states a size, it is once, few, many or the class of an expanded clone; other rows omit it.

TRBD2,TRBV19,-,TRBJ2-7,CASSIGPSGSFEQYF,TGTGCCAGTAGTATTGGGCCTAGCGGGAGTTTCGAGCAGTACTTC
TRBD1,TRBV14,once,TRBJ2-2,CASSQDRGRIGELFF,TGTGCCAGCAGCCAAGACAGGGGGCGCATCGGGGAGCTGTTTTTT
-,TRBV7-3,-,TRBJ1-5,CASSLTGGGPQHF,TGTGCCAGCAGCTTAACGGGCGGGGGACCCCAGCATTTT
-,TRBV7-2,-,TRBJ2-1,CASSTYHEQFF,TGTGCCAGCAGCACCTACCATGAGCAGTTCTTC
TRBD1,TRBV4-2,-,TRBJ2-7,CASSLDRGTYEQYF,TGTGCCAGCAGCCTCGACAGGGGGACCTACGAGCAGTACTTC
TRBD1,TRBV30,once,TRBJ2-1,CAWSPGQGGPYNEQFF,TGTGCCTGGAGTCCCGGACAGGGGGGCCCCTACAATGAGCAGTTCTTC
-,TRBV29-1,-,TRBJ2-5,CSVEVPGHQRGETQYF,TGCAGCGTTGAAGTCCCCGGACACCAACGGGGAGAGACCCAGTACTTC
-,TRBV5-1,-,TRBJ2-7,CASSLDTVSYEQYF,TGCGCCAGCAGCTTGGACACGGTCTCCTACGAGCAGTACTTC
-,TRBV2,-,TRBJ1-3,CASTWDSGISGNTIYF,TGTGCCAGCACCTGGGATAGCGGTATATCTGGAAACACCATATATTTT
TRBD1,TRBV6-1,-,TRBJ1-2,CASREQGGDGYTF,TGTGCCAGCAGAGAACAGGGGGGGGATGGCTACACCTTC
-,TRBV4-2,-,TRBJ1-1,CASSQVNRMNTEAFF,TGTGCCAGCAGCCAAGTGAACAGAATGAACACTGAAGCTTTCTTT
TRBD1,TRBV9,-,TRBJ1-5,CASSPGQGGVEPQHF,TGTGCCAGCAGCCCGGGACAGGGCGGGGTGGAGCCCCAGCATTTT
-,TRBV19,-,TRBJ2-3,CASSKGSSDTQYF,TGTGCCAGTAGTAAGGGATCTTCAGATACGCAGTATTTT